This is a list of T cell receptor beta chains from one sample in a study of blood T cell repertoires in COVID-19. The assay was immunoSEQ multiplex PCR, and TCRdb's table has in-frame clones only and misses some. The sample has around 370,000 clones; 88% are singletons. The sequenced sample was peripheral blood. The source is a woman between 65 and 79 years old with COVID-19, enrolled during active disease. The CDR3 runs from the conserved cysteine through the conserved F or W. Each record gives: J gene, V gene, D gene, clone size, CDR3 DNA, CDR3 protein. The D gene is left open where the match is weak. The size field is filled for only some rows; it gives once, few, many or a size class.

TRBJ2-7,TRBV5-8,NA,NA,TGTGCCAGCAGCAGGCGGAGCTCCTACGAGCAGTACTTC,CASSRRSSYEQYF
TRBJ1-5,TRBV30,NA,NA,TGTGCCTGGAGTGTACAGGGCAATCAGCCCCAGCATTTT,CAWSVQGNQPQHF
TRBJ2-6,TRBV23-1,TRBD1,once,TGCGCCAGCGTACCAAGACCGGACAGGGTAGTGAGAGGGGCCAACGTCCTGACTTTC,CASVPRPDRVVRGANVLTF
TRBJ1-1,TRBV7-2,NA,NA,TGTGCCAGCAGCCCTAGCCGGGGGGACACTGAAGCTTTCTTT,CASSPSRGDTEAFF
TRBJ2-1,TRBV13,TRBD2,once,TGTGCCAGCAGCTTAGGGCGACTAGCGGGGTCGAGCTCCTACAATGAGCAGTTCTTC,CASSLGRLAGSSSYNEQFF
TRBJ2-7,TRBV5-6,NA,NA,TGTGCCAGCAGCTTTGGCTCTCAGGGGACACTGTACTTC,CASSFGSQGTLYF
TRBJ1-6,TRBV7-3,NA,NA,TGTGCCAGCAGCCAACTCGGGGGTTCACCCCTCCACTTT,CASSQLGGSPLHF
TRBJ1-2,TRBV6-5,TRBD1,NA,TGTGCCAGCAGTCACAGACAGGGGAAGGACTATGGCTACACCTTC,CASSHRQGKDYGYTF
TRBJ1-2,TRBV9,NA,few,TGTGCCAGCAGCCCCAAGGACAGCCGTTCTAACTATGGCTACACCTTC,CASSPKDSRSNYGYTF
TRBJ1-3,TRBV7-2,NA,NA,TGTGCCAGCAGCTTAGTAGGCCTCGGGGGAAACACCATATATTTT,CASSLVGLGGNTIYF
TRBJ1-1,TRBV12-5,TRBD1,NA,TGTGCTAGTGGCTTGACAGGGGAAAGGACTGAAGCTTTCTTT,CASGLTGERTEAFF
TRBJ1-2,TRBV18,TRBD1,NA,TGTGCCAGCTCACCATCCGGACAGGGAAACTATGGCTACACCTTC,CASSPSGQGNYGYTF
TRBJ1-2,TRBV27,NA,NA,TGTGCCAGCAGTTTACAACTAGAGTATGGCTACACCTTC,CASSLQLEYGYTF
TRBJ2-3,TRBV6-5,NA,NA,TGTGCCAGCAGCCTTGTCGACACACGCACAGATACGCAGTATTTT,CASSLVDTRTDTQYF
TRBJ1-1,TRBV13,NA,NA,TGTGCCAGCAGCTTATCGCGGGGCACTGAAGCTTTCTTT,CASSLSRGTEAFF
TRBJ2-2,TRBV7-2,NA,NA,TGTGCCAGCAGCTCTGCGCGGGCCTACACCGGGGAGCTGTTTTTT,CASSSARAYTGELFF
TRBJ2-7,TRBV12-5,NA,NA,TGTGCTAGTGGTTTGGGGACAGTGCCCTACGAGCAGTACTTC,CASGLGTVPYEQYF
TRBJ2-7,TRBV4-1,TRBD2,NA,TGCGCCAGCAGCCAGGTCGCGACTAGCGGGAGCCACTACGAGCAGTACTTC,CASSQVATSGSHYEQYF
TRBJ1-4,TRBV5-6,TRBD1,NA,TGTGCCAGCAGCAAATATCAGGGGGCGTTTGAAAAACTGTTTTTT,CASSKYQGAFEKLFF
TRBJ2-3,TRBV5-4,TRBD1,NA,TGTGCCAGCAGCTTTGACAGGGGTCTACGGGGCGATACGCAGTATTTT,CASSFDRGLRGDTQYF
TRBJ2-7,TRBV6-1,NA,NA,TGTGCCAGCAGTGAAGGAGGGTCTAGTCATAGTGTCAACGAGCAGTACTTC,CASSEGGSSHSVNEQYF
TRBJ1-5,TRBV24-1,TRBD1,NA,TGTGCCACCAGTGACCCGACAGGGGGAGCGGGTCAGCCCCAGCATTTT,CATSDPTGGAGQPQHF
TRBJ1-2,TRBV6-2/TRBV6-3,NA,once,TGTGCCAGCAGTTCCAACGGGGTGGGTTTC,CASSSNGVGF
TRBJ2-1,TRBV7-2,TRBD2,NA,TGTGCCAGCAGCTTACTAGCGGGGGAGTTCAATGAGCAGTTCTTC,CASSLLAGEFNEQFF
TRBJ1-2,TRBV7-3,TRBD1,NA,TGTGCCAGCAGCCCCGTGGCAGGGGGTGTGGATGGCTACACCTTC,CASSPVAGGVDGYTF
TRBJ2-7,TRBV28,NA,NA,TGTGCCAGCAGTCGGCAGGGTCCCTACGAGCAGTACTTC,CASSRQGPYEQYF
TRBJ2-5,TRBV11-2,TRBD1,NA,TGTGCCAGCACCCCGCTAGACAGGGGCAGGGGAGAGACCCAGTACTTC,CASTPLDRGRGETQYF
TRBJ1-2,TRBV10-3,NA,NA,TGTGCCATCAGTGAGGGGCAGGTTGGCTACACCTTC,CAISEGQVGYTF
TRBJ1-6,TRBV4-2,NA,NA,TGTGCCAGCAGCCAAGAAGGGGTAAATTCACCCCTCCACTTT,CASSQEGVNSPLHF
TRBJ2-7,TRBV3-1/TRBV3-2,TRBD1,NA,TGTGCCAGCAGCTCCGGACAGGGCTACGAGCAGTACTTC,CASSSGQGYEQYF
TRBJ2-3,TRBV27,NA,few,TGTGCCAGCAGTTTATCAGGCGGGGGCGCCGTGCGAACGCAGTATTTT,CASSLSGGGAVRTQYF